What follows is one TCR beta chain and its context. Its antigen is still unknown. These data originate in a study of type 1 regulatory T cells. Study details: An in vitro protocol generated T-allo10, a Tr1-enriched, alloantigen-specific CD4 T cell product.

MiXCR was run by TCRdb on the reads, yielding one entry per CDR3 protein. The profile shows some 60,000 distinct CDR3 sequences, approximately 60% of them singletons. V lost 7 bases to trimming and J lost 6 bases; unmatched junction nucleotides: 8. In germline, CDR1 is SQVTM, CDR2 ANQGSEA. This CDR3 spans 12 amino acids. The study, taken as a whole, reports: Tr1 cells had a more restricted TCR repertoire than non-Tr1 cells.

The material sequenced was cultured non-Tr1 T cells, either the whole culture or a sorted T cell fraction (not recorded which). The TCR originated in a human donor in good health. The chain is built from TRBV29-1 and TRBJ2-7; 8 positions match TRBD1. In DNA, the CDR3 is TGCAGCGCTACGGACAGGGAAAGCGAGCAGTACTTC. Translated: CSATDRESEQYF.